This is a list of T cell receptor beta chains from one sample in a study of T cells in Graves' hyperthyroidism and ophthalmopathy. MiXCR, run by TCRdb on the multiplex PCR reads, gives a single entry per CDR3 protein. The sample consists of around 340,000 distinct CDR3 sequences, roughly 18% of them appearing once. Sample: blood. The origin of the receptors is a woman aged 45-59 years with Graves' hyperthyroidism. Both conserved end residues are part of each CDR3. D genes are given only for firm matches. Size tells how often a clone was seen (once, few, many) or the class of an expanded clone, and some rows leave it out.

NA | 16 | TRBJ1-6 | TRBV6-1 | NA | TGTGCCAGCAGTGAAGTTGGTGGGGGCTTTAGTTCACCCCTCCACTTT | CASSEVGGGFSSPLHF
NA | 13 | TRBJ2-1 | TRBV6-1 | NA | TGTGCCAGCTCGCCTAGCTCGGGGATGGGGCAGTTCTTC | CASSPSSGMGQFF
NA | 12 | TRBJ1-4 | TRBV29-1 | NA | TGCAGCGTTCAGGGTACTAATGAAAAACTGTTTTTT | CSVQGTNEKLFF
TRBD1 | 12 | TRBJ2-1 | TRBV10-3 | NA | TGTGCCATCGAGGGACAGTCCAATGAGCAGTTCTTC | CAIEGQSNEQFF
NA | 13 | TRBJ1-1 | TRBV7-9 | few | TGTGCCAGCAGCTTACGGAAGAACACTGAAGCTTTCTTT | CASSLRKNTEAFF
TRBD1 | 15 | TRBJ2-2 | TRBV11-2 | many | TGTGCCAGCAGCTTACAACAGGGGGGCACCGGGGAGCTGTTTTTT | CASSLQQGGTGELFF
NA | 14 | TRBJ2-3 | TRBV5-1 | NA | TGCGCCAGCAAAGATTTAATGGGGGCAGATACGCAGTATTTT | CASKDLMGADTQYF
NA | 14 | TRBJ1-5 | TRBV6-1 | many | TGTGCCAGCAGTTCCAGAGGGTATAATCAGCCCCAGCATTTT | CASSSRGYNQPQHF
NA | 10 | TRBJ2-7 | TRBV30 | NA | TGTGCCTGTAGGGGACGGGAGCAGTACTTC | CACRGREQYF
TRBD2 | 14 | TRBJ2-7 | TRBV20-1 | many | TGCAGTGCTGGGAGGGAAGGATTGCCCTACGAGCAGTACTTC | CSAGREGLPYEQYF
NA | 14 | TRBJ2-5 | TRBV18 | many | TGTGCCAGCTCACCACGAGTAGACCAAGAGACCCAGTACTTC | CASSPRVDQETQYF
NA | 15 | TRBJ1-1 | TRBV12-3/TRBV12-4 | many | TGTGCCAGCAGTCCTAGGGCACAAGGGGACACTGAAGCTTTCTTT | CASSPRAQGDTEAFF
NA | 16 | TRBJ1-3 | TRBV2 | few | TGTGCCAGCAGTGGACCCCATCGAGGTGACGGAAACACCATATATTTT | CASSGPHRGDGNTIYF
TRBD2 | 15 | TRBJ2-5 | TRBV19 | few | TGTGCCAGTAGCTTCGTCGGCCCGGGAGGACAGACCCAGTACTTC | CASSFVGPGGQTQYF
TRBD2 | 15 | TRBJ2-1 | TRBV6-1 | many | TGTGCCAGCAGTGCTACTAGCGGGGTATACAATGAGCAGTTCTTC | CASSATSGVYNEQFF
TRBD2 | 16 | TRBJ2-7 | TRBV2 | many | TGTGCCAGCAGTGAAGCGCTAGGGACTAGCGAGGTGGAGCAGTACTTC | CASSEALGTSEVEQYF
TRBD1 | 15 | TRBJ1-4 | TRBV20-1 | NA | TGCAGTGCTAGCAGATACGGGACAGGGGATGAAAAACTGTTTTTT | CSASRYGTGDEKLFF
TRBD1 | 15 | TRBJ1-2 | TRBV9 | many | TGTGCCAGCAGCACGCGGCGACAGGGTGACTATGGCTACACCTTC | CASSTRRQGDYGYTF
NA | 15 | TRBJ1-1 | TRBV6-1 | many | TGTGCCAGCAGTTATGACAGGCCCAGAAACACTGAAGCTTTCTTT | CASSYDRPRNTEAFF
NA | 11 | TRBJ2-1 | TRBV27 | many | TGTGCCAGCAACAATTACAATGAGCAGTTCTTC | CASNNYNEQFF
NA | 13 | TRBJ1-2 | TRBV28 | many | TGTGCCACCCTCCTCCGTAGACCAGATGGCTACACCTTC | CATLLRRPDGYTF
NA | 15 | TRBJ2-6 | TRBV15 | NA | TGTGCCACCAGCAGAGATCGGTCCGGGGCCAACGTCCTGACTTTC | CATSRDRSGANVLTF
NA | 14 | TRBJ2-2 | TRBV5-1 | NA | TGCGCCAGCAGCCCCCGCGGGGCTACCGGGGAGCTGTTTTTT | CASSPRGATGELFF
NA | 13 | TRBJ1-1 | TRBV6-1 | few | TGTGCCAGCATTACGCCGGGAGGCACTGAAGCTTTCTTT | CASITPGGTEAFF
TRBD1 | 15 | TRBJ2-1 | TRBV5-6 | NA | TGTGCCAGCAGCCGATCCGGGACAGGGGTCGATGAGCAGTTCTTC | CASSRSGTGVDEQFF
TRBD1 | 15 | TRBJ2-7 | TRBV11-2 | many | TGTGCCAGCAGCTGGGTGGGACAGGGGGCTTCCGAGCAGTACTTC | CASSWVGQGASEQYF
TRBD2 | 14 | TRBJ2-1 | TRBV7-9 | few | TGTGCCAGCAGCTTAGCCGGGGGGAGGGATGAGCAGTTCTTC | CASSLAGGRDEQFF
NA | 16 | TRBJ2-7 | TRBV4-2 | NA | TGTGCCAGCAGCCATATGGGGGCAGACGTAACCTACGAGCAGTACTTC | CASSHMGADVTYEQYF
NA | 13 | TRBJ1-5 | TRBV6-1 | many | TGTGCCAGCAGTGAAGAAAGGGATCAGCCCCAGCATTTT | CASSEERDQPQHF
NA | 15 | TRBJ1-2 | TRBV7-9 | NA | TGTGCCAGCAGCTTAGATACCAATTTTAACTATGGCTACACCTTC | CASSLDTNFNYGYTF
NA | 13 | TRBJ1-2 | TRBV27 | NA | TGTGCCAGCAGTACAGACAGATCCCTTGGCTACACCTTC | CASSTDRSLGYTF
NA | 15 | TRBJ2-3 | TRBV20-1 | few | TGCAGTGCTAGTCAGGTGACGGGATCCACAGATACGCAGTATTTT | CSASQVTGSTDTQYF
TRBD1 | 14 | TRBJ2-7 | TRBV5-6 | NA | TGTGCCAGCAGCTTTGGGACAGGGCCTCACGAGCAGTACTTC | CASSFGTGPHEQYF
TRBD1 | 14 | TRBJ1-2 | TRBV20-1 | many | TGCAGTGCTAGAGATTCGACAGGGTTATATGACTACACCTTC | CSARDSTGLYDYTF
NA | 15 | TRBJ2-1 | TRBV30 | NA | TGTGCCTGGAGTGTAGGGGGAAACTCCTACAATGAGCAGTTCTTC | CAWSVGGNSYNEQFF
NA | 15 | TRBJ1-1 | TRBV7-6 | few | TGTGCCAGCAGCTTAGTGTCCGGGGGGAACACTGAAGCTTTCTTT | CASSLVSGGNTEAFF
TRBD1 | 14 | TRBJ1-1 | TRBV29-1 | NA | TGCAGCGTTGTAGGGGACAGGAGGAACACTGAAGCTTTCTTT | CSVVGDRRNTEAFF
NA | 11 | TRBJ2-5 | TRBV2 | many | TGTGCCAGCGGAAGAGGGGAGACCCAGTACTTC | CASGRGETQYF
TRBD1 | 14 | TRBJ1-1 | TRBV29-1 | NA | TGCAGCGAGCACCGGGACAGCGTTAACACTGAAGCTTTCTTT | CSEHRDSVNTEAFF
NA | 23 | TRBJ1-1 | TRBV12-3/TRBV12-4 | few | TGTGCCAGCAGTTCTAAAAACATAAGCCCAGGTCGGACAATTGGGCGGTCGGTCACTGAAGCTTTCTTT | CASSSKNISPGRTIGRSVTEAFF
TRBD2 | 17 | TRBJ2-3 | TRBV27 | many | TGTGCCAGCACCCTAGAGCGGGAGCGCGCTAGCACAGATACGCAGTATTTT | CASTLERERASTDTQYF
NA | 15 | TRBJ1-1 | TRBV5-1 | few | TGCGCCAGCAGCTTGGAGGGCAGGGGAAGGACTGAAGCTTTCTTT | CASSLEGRGRTEAFF
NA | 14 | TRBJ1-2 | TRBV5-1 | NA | TGCGCCAGCAGCTTGGAAAGGGGAGGGGATGGCTACACCTTC | CASSLERGGDGYTF
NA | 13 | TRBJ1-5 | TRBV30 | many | TGTGCCTGGAGTTGGGGCGAAGATCAGCCCCAGCATTTT | CAWSWGEDQPQHF
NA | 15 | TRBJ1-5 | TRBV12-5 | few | TGTGCTAGTGGTTTGCACAGTAATAGCAATCAGCCCCAGCATTTT | CASGLHSNSNQPQHF
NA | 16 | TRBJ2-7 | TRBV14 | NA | TGTGCCAGCAGCCCCCGTTTGGGTCTGAGCTCCTACGAGCAGTACTTC | CASSPRLGLSSYEQYF
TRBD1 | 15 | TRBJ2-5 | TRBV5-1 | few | TGCGCCAGCAGCCCCGGGACAGGATTTCCAGAGACCCAGTACTTC | CASSPGTGFPETQYF
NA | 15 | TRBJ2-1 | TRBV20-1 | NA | TGCAGTGCTAGAGATAGGTTGTCTCCGCGAGGTGAGCAGTTCTTC | CSARDRLSPRGEQFF
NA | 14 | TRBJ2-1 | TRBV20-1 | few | TGCAGTGCTGGCGGCCGAGGGTCCTACAATGAGCAGTTCTTC | CSAGGRGSYNEQFF
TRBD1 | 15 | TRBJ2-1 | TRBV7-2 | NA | TGTGCCAGCAGCTTGGAACAGGGGGCGCAGAATGAGCAGTTCTTC | CASSLEQGAQNEQFF
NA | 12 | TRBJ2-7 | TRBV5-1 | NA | TGCGCCAGCAGCTTGGGGGTCGGTGAGCAGTACTTC | CASSLGVGEQYF
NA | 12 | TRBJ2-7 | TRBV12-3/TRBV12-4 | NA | TGTGCCAGCAGGGAGCGGTTCGCGGAGCAGTACTTC | CASRERFAEQYF
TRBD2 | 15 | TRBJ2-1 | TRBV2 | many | TGTGCCAGCAGCCGACTAGCGGGAGGGCTGGATGAGCAGTTCTTC | CASSRLAGGLDEQFF
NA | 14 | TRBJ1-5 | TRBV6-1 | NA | TGTGCCAGCAGCCTGGGACGGAACAATCAGCCCCAGCATTTT | CASSLGRNNQPQHF
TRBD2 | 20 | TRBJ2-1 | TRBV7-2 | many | TGTGCCAGCAGCTTTCCCCTCGGGCTAGCGGGGGCCAGCTCCTACAATGAGCAGTTCTTC | CASSFPLGLAGASSYNEQFF
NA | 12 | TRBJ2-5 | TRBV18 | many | TGTGCCAGCTCACGGACAGCCGATACCCAGTACTTC | CASSRTADTQYF